This paragraph covers one TCR beta chain sequence. The clone's antigen remains unknown. No base qualities exist here, and no much larger clone lies one base off it. From the second PCR step on, the TCR alpha and beta chain libraries were amplified in separate reactions. Donor CMV status was determined by IFNgamma production from CD4+ T cells after overnight stimulation of fresh PBMCs with CMV viral lysate. CD4 T cells were positively selected with Miltenyi beads, followed by positive selection of CD8 T cells from the CD4-negative fraction. After staining for CD3, CD4, CD8, CD45RA, CD27 and a live/dead dye, cells were sorted on a BD Aria II into four subsets based on CD45RA and CD27. The sorting gate for effector memory cells was CD45RA-CD27-, and the sorting gate for EMRA cells was CD45RA+CD27-. A few healthy volunteers provided blood, and each donor's sample was split into CD4 and CD8 T cells and then further divided into four differentiation subsets. Approximately 0.13 L of peripheral blood was drawn per donor, and PBMC were isolated by Ficoll-Paque PLUS density-gradient centrifugation. After sorting, cells were lysed in RLT buffer, RNA was extracted using a Qiagen RNeasy kit, and the extracted RNA was stored at -80 degrees C.

The germline V gene yields MGHRA for CDR1 and YSYEKL for CDR2. The CDR3 measures 11 amino acids from cysteine to phenylalanine. The entry retains the CDR3 DNA only, 33 bases that are in frame from base 1. The germline ends are 6 bases apart after V is trimmed by 1 base and J by 11 bases. Libraries were made using UMI-ligation and nested PCR. To cover both TRBC1 and TRBC2, the beta constant-region primer consisted of an equimolar mix of two oligonucleotides. T4 RNA ligase 1 ligated a single-stranded oligonucleotide carrying the SP2 primer and a 12-nucleotide UMI to the cDNA 3' end. Four rounds of PCR were used to amplify ligated cDNA, with nested alpha and beta constant-region primers being used together with the SP2 primer. The ligation reaction was kept at 16 degrees C for about 18-24 hours. To avoid over-amplification, PCR2 was usually performed as a SYBR Green qPCR and halted once a predetermined threshold was reached. Apart from the first purification, every purification step used Agencourt AMPure XP magnetic beads. Library amounts were measured by Qubit and library quality was assessed on a TapeStation, where the main peak was expected at around 650 bp. Pooled libraries were sequenced on an Illumina MiSeq with v2 2x251 paired-end kits, typically giving roughly 0.85-2.2 million reads per sample. Libraries were pooled at about 4 nM per sample, and 5-7% PhiX was added to improve cluster recognition. As for the authors' bioinformatics: V and J genes were assigned to Demultiplexor-processed FASTQ reads by Decombinator through tag matching, with a single base-pair mismatch being allowed. Collapsinator used UMIs to correct both sequencing errors and frequency errors arising from PCR heterogeneity. CDR3Translator translated TCRs and extracted CDR3s from the conserved cysteine to the FGXG phenylalanine, flagging non-productive sequences. Repertoires were subsampled to equal numbers of UMI-defined TCRs before Gini, Shannon entropy and inverse Simpson indices were calculated. Clonotype abundance distributions were fitted to a power law by maximum likelihood within the linear range. On one naive CD8 sample, the pipeline and MIGEC gave similar UMI counts, unique TCR numbers and clonal distributions. A set of 7,322 CMV-associated CDR3 sequences, compiled from VDJdb and a published dataset, was used to search the repertoires. TCRdb reanalyzed the raw reads on its own, using fastp at Q25 for trimming and MiXCR for clone calling, and kept in-frame beta chains. Rows are combined by CDR3 protein, so each entry shows the most common genes and DNA. The V and J calls come from TCRdb's annotation, not from the publication. The sample table records under 40,000 distinct CDR3 sequences; roughly 14% of these occur just once. Of the sample, more than 20% is held by the ten largest clones.

The data are from a study of naive and memory T cell subsets (dated by TCRdb to the late 2010s). Background on the whole study: The study applied an open-source, UMI-based TCR alpha and beta sequencing pipeline to sorted naive and memory peripheral blood T cell subsets. IgG serology results and the functional CMV T cell responses were in complete agreement. RNA was DNase-treated and reverse transcribed with TCR constant-region primers, mostly using SuperScript III. Points the paper makes about the study in general: TCR abundance followed a power law with an exponent that was different for naive and memory subsets but consistent across the three individuals. Clonotypes were defined as single alpha or beta chain sequences, not paired alpha/beta receptors. Once error correction was done, more than 90% of naive TCR sequences showed up just once, which made the naive abundance distributions much steeper than those of the memory subsets. No ground truth was available to validate the repertoire findings for the naive and memory subsets. In both CD4 and CD8 cells, going from naive through CM, EM and EMRA, the Gini index went up while Shannon and inverse Simpson diversity went down. RNA-based TCR counts may be influenced by expression changes linked to T cell activation and differentiation.

Specimen: effector memory CD4+ T cells from blood. Taken with the paper, the label for cell subset or site translates to: effector memory, CD45RA- CD27-. In this chain, TRBV4-1 is recombined with TRBJ2-1, with the identity of the D gene unclear. The TCR originated in a human donor in good health. CDR3 protein: CASSQAYQQFF. The nucleotide sequence reads as follows: TGCGCCAGCAGCCAAGCCTACCAGCAGTTCTTC.